The subject of this entry is one T cell receptor beta chain. What it binds is unknown. This sample was taken from a study of CD4 T cells in relation to SARS-CoV-2 and coronaviruses. Assay used: immunoSEQ multiplex PCR; TCRdb lists only in-frame clones, some missing. The repertoire holds tens of thousands of clones, with under 80% as singletons. J was trimmed by 0 bases and V by 6 bases; bases with no gene match: 14. Germline CDR1 is MDHEN and CDR2 is SYDVKM. The CDR3 totals 18 residues. The sample comprised memory CD4+ T cells from PBMCs, cultured in vitro. The sequence was collected from an adult with COVID-19. This rearrangement joins TRBV28 to TRBJ1-5; 7 bases match TRBD1. The CDR3 DNA reads TGTGCCAGCAGCCAACTCTTCTACAGGGGCGGTAGCAATCAGCCCCAGCATTTT. Its protein is CASSQLFYRGGSNQPQHF.